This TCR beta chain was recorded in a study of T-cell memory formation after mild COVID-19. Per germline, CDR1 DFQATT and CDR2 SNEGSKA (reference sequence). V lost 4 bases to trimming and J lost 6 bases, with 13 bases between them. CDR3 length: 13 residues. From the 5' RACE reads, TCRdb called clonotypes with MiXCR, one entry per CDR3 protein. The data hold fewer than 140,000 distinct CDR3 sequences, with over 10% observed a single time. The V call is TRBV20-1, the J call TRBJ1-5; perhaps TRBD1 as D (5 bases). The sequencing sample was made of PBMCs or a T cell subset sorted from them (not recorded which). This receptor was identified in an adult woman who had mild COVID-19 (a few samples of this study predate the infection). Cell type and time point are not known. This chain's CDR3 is CSATQVAGQPQHF. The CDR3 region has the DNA TGCAGTGCTACACAGGTTGCTGGTCAGCCCCAGCATTTT.